This T cell receptor (beta chain) was sequenced during a study of PD-1 blockade in classical Hodgkin lymphoma. Turning to the study itself: A 3 mg/kg intravenous dose of nivolumab was received by patients every 2 weeks.

The length of the CDR3 is 16 residues. V lost 1 base, J lost 6 bases, and 18 bases lay in between. Germline V gives CDR1 SGHRS, CDR2 YFSETQ. Described time point: cycle 4 day 1 (C4D1), after about 6 weeks of nivolumab. Autologous stem cell transplantation was followed by relapse in every patient, and brentuximab vedotin exposure varied. Some clones are missing from TCRdb's copy, which holds only in-frame ones; the method was immunoSEQ multiplex PCR. The data contain about 96,000 clones, around 93% of them singletons. The sample consisted of peripheral blood mononuclear cells (PBMCs), taken before the fourth cycle of nivolumab. J is TRBJ2-3 and V is TRBV5-1, with D uncertain. The TCR sequence derives from a human donor with classical Hodgkin lymphoma. The CDR3 sequence is CASSLPSRLDSDTQYF. CDR3 DNA: TGCGCCAGCAGCTTGCCCAGCAGGTTGGATTCGGATACGCAGTATTTT.